The present T cell receptor beta chain was sequenced within a study of shared clonotypes between healthy human individuals. Regarding the study as a whole: The naive CD4 repertoires of several donors were compared, and roughly 5% of clonotypes were shared.

Naive-designated CD8 cells lacked CD45RO, were positively enriched for CCR7, and omitted terminally differentiated effector memory CD45RA+ cells. Donors comprised only Caucasian adults living in Nashville, Tennessee. A remark on this clone: Its antigen is unidentified.

V gave up 3 bases and J gave up 2 bases, with 6 bases separating them. The V gene's germline CDR1 is SEHNR and CDR2 FQNEAQ (reference sequence). CDR3 length: 13 residues. The table came from immunoSEQ multiplex PCR; TCRdb's copy has only in-frame clones and leaves some out. Of hundreds of thousands of clones listed, around 92% were seen once; the top ten hold around 24%. The clonotype comes from a man aged 25-45 years in good health. Sequences were obtained from naive CD8+ T cells sorted from blood. V is TRBV7-9 and J is TRBJ2-3; D is ambiguous. This CDR3 is CASSFSSTDTQYF. DNA for the CDR3: TGTGCCAGCAGCTTCTCCTCCACAGATACGCAGTATTTT.